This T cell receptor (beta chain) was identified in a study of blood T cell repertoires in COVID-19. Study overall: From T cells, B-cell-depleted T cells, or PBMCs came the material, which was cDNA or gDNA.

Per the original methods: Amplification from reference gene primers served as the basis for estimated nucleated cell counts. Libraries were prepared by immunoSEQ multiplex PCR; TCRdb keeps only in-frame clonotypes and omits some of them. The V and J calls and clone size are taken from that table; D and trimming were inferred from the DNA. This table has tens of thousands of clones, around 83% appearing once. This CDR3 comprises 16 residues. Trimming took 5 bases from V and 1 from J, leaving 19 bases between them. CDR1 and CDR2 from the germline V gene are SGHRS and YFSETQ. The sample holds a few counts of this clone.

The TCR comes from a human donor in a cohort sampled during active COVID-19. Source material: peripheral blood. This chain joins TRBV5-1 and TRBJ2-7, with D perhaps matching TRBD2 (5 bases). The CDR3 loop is CASRPLLGPGSYEQYF. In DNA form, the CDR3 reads TGCGCCAGCAGACCCTTACTAGGGCCGGGATCCTACGAGCAGTACTTC.